The 28 T cell receptor beta chains listed next were all sequenced from one sample in a study of identical twins. MiXCR, run by TCRdb on the 5' RACE reads, gives a single entry per CDR3 protein. Found here are 460,000 or so distinct CDR3 sequences, 12% to 15% of them singletons; the top ten hold approximately 0.52%. These data are also associated with another study on yellow fever vaccine responses in identical twins.

The sequencing sample was made of CD4+ T cells sorted from blood. These receptors were collected from a woman aged 18-30 years in good health.

This clonotype was observed a handful of times. The J gene is TRBJ1-2, the V gene TRBV7-9, with a possible D match to TRBD1 (5 bases). Trimming shortened V by 2 bases and J by 2 bases, and 12 bases separated the two germline ends. Germline V gives CDR1 SEHNR, CDR2 FQNEAQ (reference sequence). The CDR3 extends over 15 amino acids. The CDR3 protein is CASSLYMGQNYGYTF. CDR3 nucleotides: TGTGCCAGCAGCTTATATATGGGGCAGAACTATGGCTACACCTTC.

This clonotype was counted ten times or more. The chain links TRBV12-3 or TRBV12-4 to TRBJ1-4; no firm D call. The CDR3 extends over 12 amino acids. The V end was cut by 4 bases, the J end by 9 bases, with 9 bases between. CDR3 coding DNA: TGTGCCAGCAGTTCTACCTGGCAAAAACTGTTTTTT. As protein: CASSSTWQKLFF.

This clonotype was seen many times. CDR3 loop: CSVSTDYEQYF. DNA for the CDR3: TGCAGCGTCTCGACAGACTACGAGCAGTACTTC. V gene TRBV29-1 combines with J gene TRBJ2-7, with D perhaps matching TRBD1 (5 bases). Trimming took off 6 bases at V and 3 bases at J, with 9 bases between the two ends. The CDR3 has 11 residues. Germline V lookup: CDR1 SQVTM, CDR2 ANQGSEA.

This chain connects TRBV20-1 to TRBJ2-2; 8 nucleotides agree with TRBD1. Germline V gene lookup returns CDR1 DFQATT and CDR2 SNEGSKA (reference sequence). After removal of 4 bases from V and 6 bases from J, the junction contained 7 bases not matched to a gene. The CDR3 contains 14 residues. The CDR3: CSAIGQGVSGELFF. The DNA for the CDR3 is TGCAGTGCTATAGGACAGGGCGTCTCCGGGGAGCTGTTTTTT.

The chain is built from TRBV6-1 and TRBJ1-1; D is uncertain. CDR1 is MNHNS and CDR2 is SASEGT in the germline V gene. The CDR3 consists of 13 residues. V lost 6 bases, J lost 6 bases, and 14 bases lay in between. The CDR3 DNA sequence: TGTGCCAGCAGCGGTCGTCCCGGGCCTGAAGCTTTCTTT. Its protein product is CASSGRPGPEAFF.

The V call is TRBV4-2, the J call TRBJ2-7; the match to TRBD2 covers 11 bases. The CDR3 is 16 residues long. Losses at the gene ends were 2 bases for V and 5 bases for J; bases not matched to a gene: 8. Germline CDR1 LGHNA, CDR2 YNFKEQ. The CDR3 DNA reads as TGTGCCAGCAGCCAATTCGGGACTAGCGGTATCAACGAGCAGTACTTC. This gives the protein CASSQFGTSGINEQYF.

V usage is TRBV19 and J usage is TRBJ2-1; a possible D gene is TRBD1 (6 bases). The length of the CDR3 is 15 residues. Trimming left V 3 bases short and J 6 bases short, with 15 bases between. Germline-derived CDR1 and CDR2 are LNHDA and SQIVND (reference sequence). In nucleotides, the CDR3 is TGTGCCAGTAGTATCGAGGGCAGGGGTGGCAATGAGCAGTTCTTC. Residues: CASSIEGRGGNEQFF.

The sample holds one count of this clonotype. The V and J genes are TRBV20-1 and TRBJ2-7; TRBD1 aligns across 9 bases. Germline lookup yields CDR1 DFQATT and CDR2 SNEGSKA (reference sequence). V lost 6 bases, J lost 3 bases, and 9 bases stayed unmatched. CDR3 length: 14 residues. This chain's CDR3 is CSARSGTGIYEQYF. The CDR3 DNA follows: TGCAGTGCCCGCTCCGGGACAGGGATCTACGAGCAGTACTTC.

This clonotype was counted a few times. The chain recombines TRBV7-2 with TRBJ2-1, with D unclear. Trimming cost V 2 bases and J 8 bases, with 10 bases left between them. This CDR3 is 13 amino acids long. The germline V gene encodes CDR1 SGHTA and CDR2 FQGNSA. The CDR3 DNA is TGTGCCAGCAGCTTACCCCCTAAGGATGAGCAGTTCTTC. Amino acids: CASSLPPKDEQFF.

At least ten counts were recorded for this clonotype. The chain couples TRBV15 to TRBJ2-7, with D hard to call. The germline V and J ends were trimmed by 0 bases and 2 bases, with 5 bases remaining between them. This CDR3 comprises 13 residues. Per the germline V gene, CDR1 is LNHNV and CDR2 is YYDKDF (reference sequence). Written as DNA, the CDR3 is TGTGCCACCAGCAGAGATCCAGCCTACGAGCAGTACTTC. The encoded protein is CATSRDPAYEQYF. The full variable domain, its missing parts supplied by reference TRBV15 and TRBJ2-7, is DAMVIQNPRYQVTQFGKPVTLSCSQTLNHNVMYWYQQKSSQAPKLLFHYYDKDFNNEADTPDNFQSRRPNTSFCFLDIRSPGLGDTAMYLCATSRDPAYEQYFGPGTRLTVT.

This sequence joins TRBV7-8 and TRBJ2-3; TRBD2 agrees at 11 bases. Germline CDR1 reads SGHVS; CDR2 reads FQNEAQ. The V segment lost 5 bases and the J segment 6 bases; nucleotides outside the gene matches: 10. The CDR3 totals 16 residues. The CDR3 DNA sequence: TGTGCCAGCAGCCCCCTAGCGGGGGGTCCCCGGGATACGCAGTATTTT. It is translated as CASSPLAGGPRDTQYF.

There are a few counts of this clonotype. CDR3 sequence reads: CASSQEGTVRNTEAFF. DNA of the CDR3: TGCGCCAGCAGCCAAGAGGGGACGGTCAGGAACACTGAAGCTTTCTTT. The chain is built from TRBV4-3 and TRBJ1-1, with a weak D call TRBD1 (5 bases). This CDR3 is 16 amino acids long. In germline, CDR1 is LGHNA, CDR2 YSLEER. The V gene lost 0 bases and the J gene lost 1 base, with 12 bases spanning the gap.

With regard to this clonotype: Just one base apart from a much larger clone, this may be a read error. The chain recombines TRBV9 with TRBJ2-7; a possible D gene is TRBD1 (5 bases). The germline V gene encodes CDR1 SGDLS and CDR2 YYNGEE. This CDR3 region has 14 residues. Trimming shortened V by 4 bases and J by 6 bases, and 17 bases separated the two germline ends. The CDR3 spells CASSLRTREGEQYF. The CDR3 DNA sequence: TGTGCCAGCAGCCTGAGGACAAGGGAAGGCGAGCAGTACTTC.

This clonotype was seen a handful of times. The genes are TRBV11-2 and TRBJ2-1, with a tentative D call TRBD1 (5 bases). Trimming removed 5 bases from V and 9 bases from J, with 14 bases in between. CDR1 is SGHAT and CDR2 is FQNNGV in the germline V gene. The length of the CDR3 is 13 residues. CDR3 sequence reads: CASSPRQGLEQFF. In nucleotides, the CDR3 is TGTGCCAGCAGCCCGCGTCAGGGTCTTGAGCAGTTCTTC.

This clonotype was counted many times. The chain joins TRBV10-3 to TRBJ2-3; unclear D gene. V lost 0 bases to trimming and J lost 2 bases, with 0 bases between them. Germline-derived CDR1 and CDR2 are ENHRY and SYGVKD. CDR3 length equals 12 residues. This chain's CDR3 is CAISESTDTQYF. CDR3 bases: TGTGCCATCAGTGAGTCCACAGATACGCAGTATTTT.

The V call is TRBV29-1, the J call TRBJ2-7; tentatively, D is TRBD1 (6 bases). Deletions cut 3 bases from V and 0 bases from J, with 12 bases between. This CDR3 has 14 residues. Germline CDR1 reads SQVTM; CDR2 reads ANQGSEA. Written as DNA, the CDR3 is TGCAGCGTTGATGGAGTAGGGGGCTCCTACGAGCAGTACTTC. It codes for CSVDGVGGSYEQYF.

The chain uses TRBV6-2 or TRBV6-3 and TRBJ2-1, with TRBD1 matching 7 bases. Germline CDR1 reads MNHEY; CDR2 reads SVGEGT. CDR3 size: 13 residues. The ends lost 5 bases at V and 10 bases at J; junction bases unmatched: 8. CDR3 residues: CASSLGTATEQFF. The CDR3 bases are TGTGCCAGCAGTCTCGGGACAGCGACAGAGCAGTTCTTC.

The V and J genes are TRBV6-1 and TRBJ2-2; 7 positions agree with TRBD1. Germline lookup yields CDR1 MNHNS and CDR2 SASEGT. The ends lost 6 bases at V and 4 bases at J; junction bases unmatched: 8. The CDR3 is 15 amino acids. The CDR3 nucleotides read TGTGCCAGCAGAGCACCGGGACAGATCACCGGGGAGCTGTTTTTT. Translated: CASRAPGQITGELFF.

There are a few counts of this clonotype. The chain has TRBV5-1 and TRBJ2-1; D uncertain. With 0 bases removed from V and 10 bases from J, the gap between germline ends came to 20 bases. Germline V gene lookup returns CDR1 SGHRS and CDR2 YFSETQ. CDR3 length: 16 residues. CDR3 loop: CASSLEVTATFWEQFF. The DNA of the CDR3 is TGCGCCAGCAGCTTGGAGGTGACGGCTACATTTTGGGAGCAGTTCTTC.

In its sample, this clonotype was seen many times. V and J are TRBV5-1 and TRBJ2-1; D call uncertain. Deletions cut 1 base from V and 8 bases from J, with 10 bases between. This CDR3 is 13 amino acids long. Germline V gene lookup returns CDR1 SGHRS and CDR2 YFSETQ. CDR3 in amino acids: CASSLRTLDEQFF. The CDR3 DNA follows: TGCGCCAGCAGCTTGCGTACGTTGGATGAGCAGTTCTTC.

A few counts support this clonotype. The chain couples TRBV3-1 to TRBJ2-7, with D uncertain. Germline V gene sequence: CDR1 LGHDT, CDR2 YNNKEL (reference sequence). The CDR3 is made up of 13 amino acids. V lost 3 bases and J 1 base, leaving 7 bases between the germline ends. Here the CDR3 reads CASSHPYSYEQYF. CDR3 DNA: TGTGCCAGCAGCCATCCGTATTCCTACGAGCAGTACTTC.

The chain uses TRBV27 and TRBJ2-1; weak D call: TRBD1 (5 bases). Germline loops: CDR1 MNHEY, CDR2 SMNVEV (reference sequence). V was trimmed by 2 bases and J by 1 base, leaving 12 bases between them. The CDR3 is 16 amino acids. The CDR3 loop is CASSLEGALSYNEQFF. As DNA, the CDR3 is TGTGCCAGCAGTTTAGAAGGGGCTCTGTCCTACAATGAGCAGTTCTTC.

This clonotype was seen a few times. The chain is built from TRBV13 and TRBJ1-1, with 9 bases matching TRBD1. The germline V gene encodes CDR1 PRHDT and CDR2 FYEKMQ (reference sequence). V lost 5 bases to trimming and J lost 3 bases; unmatched junction nucleotides: 4. The CDR3 spans 14 residues. The CDR3 here is CASSRRTGDTEAFF. The CDR3 nucleotides are TGTGCCAGCAGCAGACGGACAGGGGACACTGAAGCTTTCTTT.

CDR3 nucleotides: TGTGCCAGCAGCCAAGATCGACTAGCGGGTTCTTACGAGCAGTACTTC. The encoded protein is CASSQDRLAGSYEQYF. The chain combines TRBV4-2 with TRBJ2-7, with TRBD2 identical over 10 bases. Germline loops: CDR1 LGHNA, CDR2 YNFKEQ. After removal of 0 bases from V and 4 bases from J, the junction contained 6 bases not matched to a gene. The CDR3 has 16 residues.

This clonotype came up a few times. The chain employs TRBV21-1 and TRBJ2-5; whether TRBD2, the table's D call, matches the DNA was not checked. TRBV21-1 is recorded as a pseudogene. This CDR3 has 17 amino acids. CDR3 protein: CASSKGTSGSHQETQYF. In DNA, the CDR3 is TGTGCCAGCAGCAAAGGGACTAGCGGGAGTCACCAAGAGACCCAGTACTTC.

In its sample, this clonotype was seen a few times. The chain joins TRBV5-1 to TRBJ2-3, with 7 bases fitting TRBD2. V lost 1 base and J lost 2; bases outside the gene matches: 4. Germline V CDR1 and CDR2: SGHRS, YFSETQ. The CDR3 contains 15 residues. The CDR3 DNA is TGCGCCAGCAGCTTGCCGGGGGGAATCACAGATACGCAGTATTTT. Translated: CASSLPGGITDTQYF.

This clonotype was detected a few times. This rearrangement joins TRBV5-6 to TRBJ2-1; no firm D call. CDR1 is SGHDT and CDR2 is YYEEEE in the germline V gene. CDR3 length: 12 amino acids. Trimming left V 2 bases short and J 8 bases short, with 8 bases between. The CDR3 reads CASSFLGYEQFF. The CDR3 coding sequence is TGTGCCAGCAGCTTTTTAGGATATGAGCAGTTCTTC. The whole variable domain, filled in from reference TRBV5-6 and TRBJ2-1, reads DAGVTQSPTHLIKTRGQQVTLRCSPKSGHDTVSWYQQALGQGPQFIFQYYEEEERQRGNFPDRFSGHQFPNYSSELNVNALLLGDSALYLCASSFLGYEQFFGPGTRLTVL.

This clonotype has only a few counts. This chain connects TRBV18 to TRBJ1-2; TRBD1 might be the D (5 bases). The CDR3 has 13 amino acids. V lost 4 bases and J 5 bases, leaving 11 bases between the germline ends. Per germline, CDR1 KGHSH and CDR2 LQKENI. CDR3 sequence: CASSQDRQYGYTF. The CDR3 DNA sequence: TGTGCCAGCTCACAAGATCGACAGTATGGCTACACCTTC.